This is a list of T cell receptor beta chains from one sample in a study of cytomegalovirus exposure and HLA in healthy donors. This table comes from immunoSEQ multiplex PCR, and its TCRdb copy is limited to in-frame clones, with some not included. The sample lists some 65,000 clones, 75% occurring once. Sequencing was done on a sample of PBMCs. The receptors were gathered from a woman between 40 and 55 years old in good health and CMV-seropositive. Both conserved end residues are part of each CDR3. The D gene is left open where the match is weak. A row's size may be missing; if present it is once, few, many or a size class.

clone size,V gene,D gene,J gene,CDR3 DNA,CDR3 protein
.,TRBV7-8,TRBD1,TRBJ2-1,TGTGCCAGCAGCTTAGGGGGACAGATCAATGAGCAGTTCTTC,CASSLGGQINEQFF
few,TRBV9,.,TRBJ2-3,TGTGCCAGCAGCCCACGTCGAGGGGGGGAGGTCACAGATACGCAGTATTTT,CASSPRRGGEVTDTQYF
.,TRBV7-2,.,TRBJ1-5,TGTGCCAGCAGTTCTGAGGGATCGGAGCAGCCCCAGCATTTT,CASSSEGSEQPQHF
.,TRBV6-6,.,TRBJ1-1,TGTGCCAGCAGTTACCCGGTGCGGGGGGCGGACACTGAAGCTTTCTTT,CASSYPVRGADTEAFF
.,TRBV11-2,TRBD2,TRBJ2-5,TGTGCCAGCAGCTTAACTAGCGGGGAAGCTAAGACCCAGTACTTC,CASSLTSGEAKTQYF
.,TRBV15,TRBD2,TRBJ2-5,TGTGCCACCAGCAGAGATGGGCCTAGCGGGAACCAAGAGACCCAGTACTTC,CATSRDGPSGNQETQYF
.,TRBV29-1,TRBD1,TRBJ1-1,TGCAGCGCCCAGGGGGCTGCCACTGAAGCTTTCTTT,CSAQGAATEAFF
.,TRBV19,TRBD1,TRBJ1-2,TGTGCCAGTAGTGCGGGACAGGGATTCTTCTATGGCTACACCTTC,CASSAGQGFFYGYTF
.,TRBV6-1,TRBD2,TRBJ2-3,TGTGCCAGCACCGATAGCGGGATCACAGATACGCAGTATTTT,CASTDSGITDTQYF
.,TRBV6-1,.,TRBJ1-5,TGTGCCAGCAGTGAAGCATGGGCAGGGAATCAGCCCCAGCATTTT,CASSEAWAGNQPQHF
.,TRBV5-1,.,TRBJ2-1,TGCGCCAGCAGCTTGGCCCCCCGGGATGAGCAGTTCTTC,CASSLAPRDEQFF
.,TRBV2,TRBD2,TRBJ2-1,TGTGCCAGCAAAGCTAGCGGGGGGGCCTTGCAGTTCTTC,CASKASGGALQFF
.,TRBV5-1,TRBD1,TRBJ2-2,TGCGCCAGCAGCGTTACCGGGACAGTTAACACCGGGGAGCTGTTTTTT,CASSVTGTVNTGELFF
.,TRBV14,.,TRBJ2-7,TGTGCCAGCAGCCAAGAGAGCGGCGAGCAGTACTTC,CASSQESGEQYF
.,TRBV19,.,TRBJ2-3,TGTGCCAGCAAGAGTGCAGATACGCAGTATTTT,CASKSADTQYF
.,TRBV28,TRBD1,TRBJ2-1,TGTGCCAGCACCACGACCGGTAGGACAGGGGGCAATGAGCAGTTCTTC,CASTTTGRTGGNEQFF
.,TRBV7-9,TRBD1,TRBJ2-2,TGTTCCAGCATCGGGGAAAGGACAGGGGCCAACACCGGGGAGCTGTTTTTT,CSSIGERTGANTGELFF
.,TRBV19,.,TRBJ2-3,TGTGCCAGTAGTATAGCGGAAACAGTTAACTCAGATACGCAGTATTTT,CASSIAETVNSDTQYF
few,TRBV4-3,.,TRBJ2-4,TGCGCCAGCAGCCAAGTGAACGGAAACATTCAGTACTTC,CASSQVNGNIQYF
.,TRBV5-4,.,TRBJ1-3,TGTGCCAGCAGCTTGAGGGCGGGTGGAAACACCATATATTTT,CASSLRAGGNTIYF
.,TRBV7-2,TRBD2,TRBJ2-3,TGTGCCAGCAGCGGAACACCCCAACTAGCGGGGGGGGTGGCAGATACGCAGTATTTT,CASSGTPQLAGGVADTQYF
.,TRBV7-2,TRBD2,TRBJ2-5,TGTGCCAGCAGCCGCTGGGCAGCGGGGGGCCAAGAGACCCAGTACTTC,CASSRWAAGGQETQYF
.,TRBV6-5,.,TRBJ2-1,TGTGCCAGTCGTCGAGCGGCCAGCTCCTACAATGAGCAGTTCTTC,CASRRAASSYNEQFF
.,TRBV2,.,TRBJ2-7,TGTGCCAGCAAAGTCCGGCGCGGCCCGGGGGAGCAGTACTTC,CASKVRRGPGEQYF
.,TRBV27,TRBD1,TRBJ1-2,TGTGCCAGCAGCACAGGGGGCATCTATGGCTACACCTTC,CASSTGGIYGYTF
.,TRBV10-3,TRBD1,TRBJ1-3,TGTGCCACGGAACAGGGGAGCTCTGGAAACACCATATATTTT,CATEQGSSGNTIYF
.,TRBV5-3,TRBD1,TRBJ1-5,TGTGCCAGAAGCTTGGGGCCCGGACAGGGGGCGATTCAGCCCCAGCATTTT,CARSLGPGQGAIQPQHF
once,TRBV7-6,.,TRBJ2-2,TGTGCCAGCAGCCCCGTTACCGGGGAGCTGTTTTTT,CASSPVTGELFF
.,TRBV10-3,.,TRBJ1-3,TGTGCCATCAGTGATACCATTAAGACAGCTGGAAACACCATATATTTT,CAISDTIKTAGNTIYF
.,TRBV7-7,TRBD2,TRBJ2-1,TGTGCCAGCAGCTTAGTCGGGGGGGCCCTTGATGAGCAGTTCTTC,CASSLVGGALDEQFF
once,TRBV23-1,.,TRBJ1-5,TGCGCCAGCAGTCGACCCGGGATTGCCCCCCAGCATTTT,CASSRPGIAPQHF
.,TRBV6-1,.,TRBJ1-1,TGTGCCAGCAGTGAATTATCTCCGGGGGACACTGAAGCTTTCTTT,CASSELSPGDTEAFF
.,TRBV6-1,TRBD1,TRBJ2-4,TGTGCCAGCAGTGTATCGACAGGGAGAAACATTCAGTACTTC,CASSVSTGRNIQYF
.,TRBV29-1,.,TRBJ1-1,TGCAGCGTCCGAACGGTGAACACTGAAGCTTTCTTT,CSVRTVNTEAFF
.,TRBV11-2,.,TRBJ2-2,TGTGCCAGCAGTAACAGGGCGAGCGGGGAGCTGTTTTTT,CASSNRASGELFF
.,TRBV5-1,.,TRBJ1-1,TGCGCCAGCAGCTTGGGGCGGGAAATTCACTCAGCTTTCTTT,CASSLGREIHSAFF
.,TRBV6-4,TRBD1,TRBJ2-3,TGTGCCAGCAGTGAAGGGCAGGGGGCCTCAGATACGCAGTATTTT,CASSEGQGASDTQYF
.,TRBV7-2,.,TRBJ2-2,TGTGCCAGCAGCCTCCTGGTGGGCAGCACCGGGGAGCTGTTTTTT,CASSLLVGSTGELFF
.,TRBV15,TRBD2,TRBJ2-7,TGTGCCACCAGCAGGGCGGGACTAGCGGGGGCCTACGAGCAGTACTTC,CATSRAGLAGAYEQYF
.,TRBV10-3,TRBD1,TRBJ1-1,TGTGCCATCAGTGAGCCTGGGACAGGGAAGACTGAAGCTTTCTTT,CAISEPGTGKTEAFF
.,TRBV18,.,TRBJ1-1,TGTGCCAGCTCAGCGCAGGACAGGAACACTGAAGCTTTCTTT,CASSAQDRNTEAFF
once,TRBV27,.,TRBJ2-7,TGTGCCAGCAGTCAACAGGCTAGCTCCTACGAGCAGTACTTC,CASSQQASSYEQYF
once,TRBV19,.,TRBJ1-2,TGTGCCAGTAGTATAGGCAGACTGAACTATGGCTACACCTTC,CASSIGRLNYGYTF
.,TRBV15,.,TRBJ2-1,TGTGCCACCAGCAGAGATCTGCTTGGCGCTAGGAATGAGCAGTTCTTC,CATSRDLLGARNEQFF
.,TRBV11-1,TRBD1,TRBJ2-7,TGTGCCAGCAGCTCCAGGGAGGGACAGGGGACTTACGAGCAGTACTTC,CASSSREGQGTYEQYF
.,TRBV6-4,TRBD2,TRBJ2-3,TGTGCCAGCAGTGACGGCGGGGGGGCAGATACGCAGTATTTT,CASSDGGGADTQYF
.,TRBV7-9,.,TRBJ1-2,TGTGCCAGCAGCTTAGGACGGGATGGCTACACCTTC,CASSLGRDGYTF
once,TRBV2,.,TRBJ1-1,TGTGCCAGCAGTAAACAGCCGAACACTGAAGCTTTCTTT,CASSKQPNTEAFF
.,TRBV7-8,.,TRBJ1-2,TGTGCCAGCAGCTTTGACGGGGAGACTGGCTATGGCTACACCTTC,CASSFDGETGYGYTF
.,TRBV5-1,TRBD2,TRBJ2-1,TGCGCCAGCAGCCCCTCTCTCGCGGGGGAGGGCAATGAGCAGTTCTTC,CASSPSLAGEGNEQFF